This passage covers 31 T cell receptor beta chains from one sample sequenced in a study of post-analysis software for immune sequencing data. Which antigens these TCRs recognize remains unknown. Carried by the TCR beta cDNA libraries were unique molecular identifiers. In TCRdb, the PCR reads were re-called with MiXCR into one record per CDR3 protein. The data contain about 770,000 distinct CDR3 sequences, just over 45% of them singletons. The study's findings and limits: In patients, five TRBV segments were more frequent than in controls, with TRBV5-6, TRBV5-1 and TRBV20-1 among them.

Sequencing input: blood. The receptors stem from a girl aged 5 to 17 with multiple sclerosis.

The genes are TRBV7-2 and TRBJ2-4; 8 bases map to TRBD1. This CDR3 spans 18 amino acids. The V gene's germline CDR1 is SGHTA and CDR2 FQGNSA. Trimming removed 2 bases from V and 3 bases from J; junction bases left unmatched: 12. The CDR3 spells CASSLQADREFVKNIQYF. In nucleotides, the CDR3 is TGTGCCAGCAGCTTACAAGCGGACAGGGAATTCGTCAAAAACATTCAGTACTTC.

This chain connects TRBV12-3 or TRBV12-4 to TRBJ1-5, with D perhaps TRBD1 (5 bases). The CDR3 covers 17 residues. The V and J ends lost 5 bases and 0 bases respectively, with 17 bases between them. The CDR3 DNA sequence: TGTGCCAGCAGTCAGGACGGCGGGGGTTATAGCAATCAGCCCCAGCATTTT. Translation gives CASSQDGGGYSNQPQHF.

This clonotype occurred once. The J gene is TRBJ2-3, the V gene TRBV7-2, with 8 nucleotides matching TRBD1. The CDR3 is 16 amino acids. The germline gives CDR1 SGHTA, CDR2 FQGNSA. The junction had 5 bases not matched to a gene; V was cut back by 1 base and J by 2 bases. The CDR3 loop reads CASSLGARGLTDTQYF. CDR3 in DNA: TGTGCCAGCAGCTTAGGGGCCAGGGGGCTCACAGATACGCAGTATTTT.

This clonotype was detected only a few times. The V and J genes are TRBV10-3 and TRBJ2-1; no definite D call. Germline-derived CDR1 and CDR2 are ENHRY and SYGVKD. CDR3 length equals 12 residues. V lost 11 bases and J lost 5, with 13 bases in between. DNA for the CDR3: TGTGCCGTCCAGACTGGAAACAATGAGCAGTTCTTC. The encoded protein is CAVQTGNNEQFF.

This clonotype has a handful of counts. The chain joins TRBV5-1 to TRBJ2-7, with TRBD1 matching over 7 bases. The CDR3 consists of 14 residues. Germline V gives CDR1 SGHRS, CDR2 YFSETQ. The ends lost 6 bases at V and 2 bases at J; junction bases unmatched: 8. CDR3: CASKTTGSAYEQYF. CDR3 nucleotide sequence: TGCGCCAGCAAGACGACAGGGTCGGCCTACGAGCAGTACTTC.

This clonotype was detected only a few times. This rearrangement joins TRBV12-3 or TRBV12-4 to TRBJ2-5, with 7 bases identical to TRBD1. V dropped 3 bases and J dropped 5; count of bases not matched to a gene: 6. The CDR3 runs to 14 residues. CDR3 sequence (DNA): TGTGCCAGCAGTTTTGAGGGGGCAGGTGAGACCCAGTACTTC. It specifies CASSFEGAGETQYF.

In its sample, this clonotype was seen many times. V is TRBV12-3 or TRBV12-4 and J is TRBJ2-6; D gene uncertain. There are 15 residues in the CDR3. The germline V and J ends were trimmed by 3 bases and 2 bases, with 8 bases remaining between them. CDR3 protein: CASSLDTAGANVLTF. In DNA, the CDR3 is TGTGCCAGCAGTTTGGATACTGCTGGGGCCAACGTCCTGACTTTC.

This clonotype showed up just a few times. This chain connects TRBV20-1 to TRBJ1-5; D might be TRBD1 (6 bases). Germline assignment: CDR1 DFQATT and CDR2 SNEGSKA (reference sequence). The CDR3 has 17 amino acids. Trimming removed 0 bases from V and 0 bases from J, with 15 bases in between. The CDR3 loop is CSARDLGHKTSNQPQHF. In DNA, the CDR3 is TGCAGTGCTAGAGATTTGGGACACAAGACTAGCAATCAGCCCCAGCATTTT.

The V and J genes are TRBV19 and TRBJ2-4, with D maybe TRBD1 (6 bases). The germline V gene has CDR1 LNHDA and CDR2 SQIVND (reference sequence). The ends were cut back, 11 bases at V and 0 bases at J, with 11 bases in the middle. CDR3 length equals 13 residues. The chain's CDR3 is CASTRGAKNIQYF. The CDR3 DNA reads as TGTGCCTCCACCAGGGGAGCCAAAAACATTCAGTACTTC.

In its sample, this clonotype was seen a few times. The rearrangement joins TRBV27 to TRBJ2-7, with unresolved D. Germline CDR1 reads MNHEY; CDR2 reads SMNVEV (reference sequence). Deletions cut 1 base from V and 3 bases from J, with 16 bases between. This CDR3 contains 16 residues. The chain's CDR3 is CASSLYPGRRFYEQYF. Written as DNA, the CDR3 is TGTGCCAGCAGTTTATATCCGGGCAGGAGATTCTACGAGCAGTACTTC.

The chain employs TRBV5-1 and TRBJ1-2; possibly TRBD1 for D (5 bases). CDR3 length: 15 amino acids. CDR1 and CDR2 from the germline V gene are SGHRS and YFSETQ. Trimming pared 3 bases from V and 4 bases from J, leaving 16 bases between. The CDR3 protein is CASSSGTPLSYGYTF. The CDR3 nucleotides are TGCGCCAGCAGCTCCGGGACGCCACTTTCCTATGGCTACACCTTC.

This clonotype turned up a few times. The rearrangement uses TRBV11-1 and TRBJ2-1; possibly TRBD1 or TRBD2 for D (5 bases each). Germline assignment: CDR1 SGHAT and CDR2 FQDESV (reference sequence). V was clipped by 3 bases and J by 6 bases, with 15 bases between them. The CDR3 has 15 amino acids. The CDR3 DNA reads as TGTGCCAGCAGCTTTGGTGAGGGGTACTTCAATGAGCAGTTCTTC. Translation: CASSFGEGYFNEQFF.

This clonotype was picked up a small number of times. The chain links TRBV7-9 to TRBJ1-2, with 7 bases fitting TRBD1. V lost 8 bases and J lost 1; bases outside the gene matches: 1. CDR3 length equals 12 residues. Germline V gene lookup returns CDR1 SEHNR and CDR2 FQNEAQ (reference sequence). CDR3 bases: TGTGCCAGCCGACAGGGTAACTATGGCTACACCTTC. Translated: CASRQGNYGYTF.

The chain links TRBV10-3 to TRBJ2-7, with TRBD1 as a possible D gene (6 bases). Between the trimmed V and J ends, which lost 2 bases and 4 bases, there was a span of 15 bases. Germline values: CDR1 ENHRY, CDR2 SYGVKD. This CDR3 is 15 amino acids long. Written as DNA, the CDR3 is TGTGCCATCAGTGAGGGGCAGGGGATCCAGTACGAGCAGTACTTC. Residues: CAISEGQGIQYEQYF.

The V call is TRBV29-1, the J call TRBJ2-5; D is undetermined. Germline assignment: CDR1 SQVTM and CDR2 ANQGSEA. The CDR3 has 12 amino acids. Trimming shortened V by 2 bases and J by 3 bases, and 7 bases separated the two germline ends. The CDR3 loop is CSVESSKETQYF. In DNA form, the CDR3 reads TGCAGCGTTGAAAGCTCCAAAGAGACCCAGTACTTC.

The chain links TRBV28 to TRBJ2-7; TRBD2 agrees at 7 bases. Germline V gene data show CDR1 as MDHEN and CDR2 as SYDVKM. The CDR3 spans 15 residues. V shed 3 bases and J 0 bases; nucleotides not matched to a gene: 5. This CDR3 reads CASSFLAGDSYEQYF. As DNA, the CDR3 is TGTGCCAGCAGTTTTTTGGCGGGGGACTCCTACGAGCAGTACTTC.

The chain recombines TRBV5-1 with TRBJ2-3; TRBD1 is a possible D gene (5 bases). The germline V gene encodes CDR1 SGHRS and CDR2 YFSETQ. V dropped 6 bases and J dropped 2 bases, with 16 bases sitting between them. This CDR3 contains 15 residues. The CDR3 DNA reads as TGCGCCAGCACCCGGACACCCCTCTTCACAGATACGCAGTATTTT. Residues: CASTRTPLFTDTQYF.

This clonotype turned up a few times. V and J are TRBV7-2 and TRBJ2-4; 8 bases are a match to TRBD2. In germline, CDR1 is SGHTA, CDR2 FQGNSA. V lost 5 bases to trimming and J lost 0 bases; unmatched junction nucleotides: 15. The CDR3 length is 19 residues. This CDR3 reads CASSRTRQAGELAKNIQYF. The CDR3 DNA follows: TGTGCCAGCAGCCGCACCCGACAAGCGGGAGAACTAGCCAAAAACATTCAGTACTTC.

The chain uses TRBV5-1 and TRBJ2-5; D is uncertain. The J call may be in error: the DNA end matches TRBJ2-7 better. Germline CDR1 SGHRS, CDR2 YFSETQ. This CDR3 comprises 14 residues. CDR3 sequence reads: CASSLFTDGYEQYF. The CDR3 region has the DNA TGCGCCAGCAGCTTGTTCACGGACGGCTACGAGCAGTACTTC.

The chain combines TRBV5-6 with TRBJ1-1; 9 bases fit TRBD1. This CDR3 is 15 amino acids long. Losses at the gene ends were 4 bases for V and 2 bases for J; bases not matched to a gene: 6. The germline V gene has CDR1 SGHDT and CDR2 YYEEEE. The CDR3 loop is CASSNGDRANTEAFF. The DNA for the CDR3 is TGTGCCAGCAGCAACGGGGACAGGGCAAACACTGAAGCTTTCTTT.

The DNA of the CDR3 is TGTGCCACCAGTGATTGGCTAGCGGGAGATGTAACAGATACGCAGTATTTT. This codes for CATSDWLAGDVTDTQYF. The chain combines TRBV24-1 with TRBJ2-3, with 10 bases identical to TRBD2. J lost 3 bases, V lost 2 bases, and 7 bases had no gene match. The CDR3 spans 17 residues. Germline assignment: CDR1 KGHDR and CDR2 SFDVKD.

In this sample, this clonotype turned up many times. The CDR3 coding sequence is TGTGCCATCACCCCGACTGGAACTAGCACAGATACGCAGTATTTT. This translates into CAITPTGTSTDTQYF. This chain links TRBV10-3 with TRBJ2-3; D remains ambiguous. Trimming pared 7 bases from V and 0 bases from J, leaving 14 bases between. The CDR3 is 15 amino acids. CDR1 is ENHRY and CDR2 is SYGVKD in the germline V gene.

The V and J genes are TRBV24-1 and TRBJ1-5; D perhaps matches TRBD1 (5 bases). The V and J ends lost 5 bases and 0 bases respectively, with 13 bases between them. The V gene's germline CDR1 is KGHDR and CDR2 SFDVKD. There are 16 residues in the CDR3. The CDR3 is CATSGETENSNQPQHF. The CDR3 DNA reads TGTGCCACCAGTGGGGAGACAGAGAATAGCAATCAGCCCCAGCATTTT.

The chain carries TRBV20-1 and TRBJ2-7, with 7 bases fitting TRBD2. Germline-derived CDR1 and CDR2 are DFQATT and SNEGSKA (reference sequence). This CDR3 comprises 15 residues. V trimming: 3 bases; J trimming: 2 bases; junction bases outside the gene matches: 10. The CDR3 nucleotides are TGCAGTGCTAGCCGGCTAGCGGTCCCTGCCTACGAGCAGTACTTC. Amino acid sequence: CSASRLAVPAYEQYF.

V usage is TRBV5-1 and J usage is TRBJ2-4; D not certain. The assigned J gene may be wrong: the sequence end matches TRBJ2-7 better. Per the germline V gene, CDR1 is SGHRS and CDR2 is YFSETQ. This CDR3 region has 13 residues. CDR3 residues: CASSASDSYEQYF. The CDR3 coding sequence is TGCGCCAGCAGCGCAAGCGACTCCTACGAGCAGTACTTC.

This sequence joins TRBV20-1 and TRBJ2-1, with a weak D call TRBD1 (6 bases). This CDR3 comprises 15 residues. Trimming stripped 6 bases from V and 7 bases from J, with 22 bases between. Looked up from germline, CDR1 is DFQATT and CDR2 is SNEGSKA (reference sequence). The CDR3 DNA is TGCAGTGCCCCCAACTCTAACCAGGGGTGGAATGAGCAGTTCTTC. Its protein is CSAPNSNQGWNEQFF.

The rearrangement uses TRBV2 and TRBJ2-1, with 10 positions matching TRBD2. Trimming cost V 7 bases and J 7 bases; bases outside gene matches: 10. Germline V CDR1 and CDR2: SNHLY, FYNNEI. The CDR3 consists of 15 residues. The CDR3 protein is CASTRGLAGVNEQFF. Here the CDR3 DNA reads TGTGCCAGCACCAGGGGGCTAGCGGGAGTTAATGAGCAGTTCTTC.

J is TRBJ2-5 and V is TRBV27; TRBD2 aligns across 10 bases. The J call is in doubt because the DNA end fits TRBJ2-7 better. Per the germline V gene, CDR1 is MNHEY and CDR2 is SMNVEV (reference sequence). The CDR3 length is 15 residues. This CDR3 reads CASSTQREGPSEQYF. Written as DNA, the CDR3 is TGTGCCAGCAGTACCCAGCGGGAGGGCCCCTCCGAGCAGTACTTC.

V gene TRBV11-2 combines with J gene TRBJ2-1, with D possibly TRBD1 on 5 matching bases. The CDR3 extends over 17 amino acids. Germline CDR1 is SGHAT and CDR2 is FQNNGV. Trimming removed 0 bases from V and 5 bases from J, with 17 bases in between. CDR3 DNA sequence: TGTGCCAGCAGCTTAGATTTGGTAGGGGATCCCCACAATGAGCAGTTCTTC. Translation gives CASSLDLVGDPHNEQFF.

The chain combines TRBV6-5 with TRBJ2-3; D gene unclear. Germline V gene lookup returns CDR1 MNHEY and CDR2 SVGAGI. The V end lost 2 bases, the J end lost 4 bases, and 7 bases lay between the germline ends. This CDR3 region has 13 residues. CDR3 sequence: CASSYRPADTQYF. The DNA of the CDR3 is TGTGCCAGCAGTTACCGTCCTGCAGATACGCAGTATTTT.

This clonotype was observed a handful of times. V usage is TRBV18 and J usage is TRBJ2-7; a possible D gene is TRBD1 (6 bases). The J call may be wrong; the DNA end is better matched by TRBJ2-5. Germline V gene sequence: CDR1 KGHSH, CDR2 LQKENI. CDR3 length: 14 residues. CDR3 residues: CASSPTGTGETQYF. The DNA for the CDR3 is TGTGCCAGCTCCCCAACAGGGACCGGAGAGACCCAGTACTTC.